The 14 T cell receptor beta chains given below trace back to one sample, sequenced in a study of blood T cell repertoires in COVID-19 (TCRdb year 2020). Libraries were built with the immunoSEQ multiplex PCR assay. TCRdb's version of the immuneACCESS table is confined to in-frame rearrangements and falls short of the full clone set. An unresolved V gene accounts for under half of the shortfall where checked; the remainder is of unknown origin. The sample records 180,000 or so clones, 84% of which are singletons. The ten largest clones capture less than 9% of the sample. Sequenced sample: peripheral blood. All receptors derive from a man aged 40-49 years who had recovered from COVID-19.

The rearrangement uses TRBV7-8 and TRBJ2-5; 8 bases match TRBD2. Per germline, CDR1 SGHVS and CDR2 FQNEAQ. V dropped 5 bases and J dropped 6; count of bases not matched to a gene: 17. The length of the CDR3 is 17 residues. The CDR3 region has the DNA TGTGCCAGCAGCCCGGGGGGGGGCGAGGCGTGGAGAAAGACCCAGTACTTC. Encoded protein: CASSPGGGEAWRKTQYF. The full variable domain, in which reference TRBV7-8 and TRBJ2-5 provide the parts outside the CDR3, is GAGVSQSPRYKVAKRGQDVALRCDPISGHVSLFWYQQALGQGPEFLTYFQNEAQLDKSGLPSDRFFAERPEGSVSTLKIQRTQQEDSAVYLCASSPGGGEAWRKTQYFGPGTRLLVL.

A single count supports this clone. The gene calls are TRBV19 and TRBJ2-4; D possibly corresponds to TRBD2 (6 bases). The CDR3 extends over 15 amino acids. CDR1 and CDR2 from the germline V gene are LNHDA and SQIVND (reference sequence). The ends were cut back, 3 bases at V and 2 bases at J, with 11 bases in the middle. CDR3 in amino acids: CASSMAGGTKNIQYF. The CDR3 DNA is TGTGCCAGTAGTATGGCCGGGGGTACCAAAAACATTCAGTACTTC.

Of note for this clone: The junction departs from the called germline gene at one end, perhaps through a read error. V usage is TRBV7-7 and J usage is TRBJ2-5; D may be TRBD2 (6 bases). This CDR3 contains 16 residues. Germline V lookup: CDR1 SSHAT, CDR2 FNYEAQ (reference sequence). CDR3 residues: CASSLRVVADQETQYF. As DNA, the CDR3 is TGTGCTAGCAGCTTAAGGGTGGTAGCGGACCAAGAGACCCAGTACTTC.

This clone came up once. The chain combines TRBV7-6 with TRBJ1-2; possible D gene TRBD1, 5 bases. Trimming removed 0 bases at V and 4 bases at J, with 9 bases between. The CDR3 is made up of 14 amino acids. Germline lookup yields CDR1 SGHVS and CDR2 FNYEAQ. CDR3 in DNA: TGTGCCAGCAGCTTAGCCGGGGGGTCCTATGGCTACACCTTC. Residues: CASSLAGGSYGYTF.

The V and J genes are TRBV3-1 (or the pseudogene TRBV3-2) and TRBJ1-2; TRBD1 might be the D (5 bases). The CDR3 has 14 amino acids. Germline CDR1 reads LGHDT; CDR2 reads YNNKEL (reference sequence). Trimming stripped 4 bases from V and 8 bases from J, with 17 bases between. CDR3: CASSRPSGNEGYTF. CDR3 in DNA: TGTGCCAGCAGCCGCCCGTCAGGGAACGAAGGCTACACCTTC.

The V gene is TRBV7-2, the J gene TRBJ2-5; D is undetermined. Per the germline V gene, CDR1 is SGHTA and CDR2 is FQGNSA. V dropped 2 bases and J dropped 3 bases, with 10 bases sitting between them. This CDR3 region has 14 residues. The CDR3 DNA reads as TGTGCCAGCAGCTTATTCTTCCCGGAAGAGACCCAGTACTTC. This sequence encodes CASSLFFPEETQYF. The full variable domain, in which reference TRBV7-2 and TRBJ2-5 provide the parts outside the CDR3, is GAGVSQSPSNKVTEKGKDVELRCDPISGHTALYWYRQSLGQGLEFLIYFQGNSAPDKSGLPSDRFSAERTGGSVSTLTIQRTQQEDSAVYLCASSLFFPEETQYFGPGTRLLVL.

This CDR3 reads CASSSGHRPYEQYF. As DNA, the CDR3 is TGTGCCAGCAGCTCGGGACACCGTCCCTACGAGCAGTACTTC. The rearrangement uses TRBV7-2 and TRBJ2-7; D is possibly TRBD1 (6 bases). V gave up 4 bases and J gave up 2 bases, with 12 bases separating them. Germline V lookup: CDR1 SGHTA, CDR2 FQGNSA. The CDR3 spans 14 residues.

This chain connects TRBV7-2 to TRBJ2-7, with TRBD2 as a possible D gene (7 bases). Trimming pared 3 bases from V and 4 bases from J, leaving 16 bases between. From germline, CDR1 is SGHTA and CDR2 FQGNSA. CDR3 length: 15 residues. The CDR3 sequence: CASSLEGGEPYEQYF. CDR3 in DNA: TGTGCCAGCAGCTTGGAGGGGGGGGAGCCTTACGAGCAGTACTTC.

The chain uses TRBV4-2 and TRBJ2-3, with 12 bases fitting TRBD2. The CDR3 totals 17 residues. Germline V gene data show CDR1 as LGHNA and CDR2 as YNFKEQ. Trimming took 2 bases from V and 4 from J; bases not matched to a gene: 7. This CDR3 is CASSQNLAGGPADTQYF. CDR3 DNA: TGTGCCAGCAGCCAAAACCTAGCGGGAGGGCCTGCAGATACGCAGTATTTT.

J is TRBJ2-2 and V is TRBV15; a possible D gene is TRBD1 (5 bases). CDR1 LNHNV and CDR2 YYDKDF come from the germline V gene (reference sequence). V lost 6 bases, J lost 5 bases, and 13 bases lay in between. The length of the CDR3 is 14 residues. CDR3: CATRPQGLTGELFF. CDR3 nucleotides: TGTGCCACCAGGCCGCAGGGATTGACCGGGGAGCTGTTTTTT.

The chain is built from TRBV11-2 and TRBJ2-7; D gene uncertain. Germline loops: CDR1 SGHAT, CDR2 FQNNGV. V was pared by 5 bases and J by 2 bases, with 4 bases between. The length of the CDR3 is 11 residues. CDR3 residues: CASSLTYEQYF. The CDR3 coding sequence is TGTGCCAGCAGCCTTACCTACGAGCAGTACTTC.

The CDR3 sequence is CASSQERTGDNEKLFF. In nucleotides, the CDR3 is TGTGCCAGCAGCCAAGAAAGGACAGGGGATAATGAAAAACTGTTTTTT. J is TRBJ1-4 and V is TRBV4-2; 9 nucleotides align to TRBD1. Germline V gene lookup returns CDR1 LGHNA and CDR2 YNFKEQ. Trimming at V came to 0 bases and at J to 4 bases, leaving 3 bases not matched to a gene. This CDR3 contains 16 residues.

The chain recombines TRBV18 with TRBJ2-3; 10 nucleotides align to TRBD2. V was clipped by 6 bases and J by 0 bases; unmatched bases: 3. Germline V gives CDR1 KGHSH, CDR2 LQKENI. The CDR3 is 15 residues long. The chain's CDR3 is CASSWTSGSTDTQYF. The CDR3 nucleotides are TGTGCCAGCTCTTGGACTAGCGGAAGCACAGATACGCAGTATTTT. Supplemented by reference TRBV18 and TRBJ2-3, the full variable domain reads NAGVMQNPRHLVRRRGQEARLRCSPMKGHSHVYWYRQLPEEGLKFMVYLQKENIIDESGMPKERFSAEFPKEGPSILRIQQVVRGDSAAYFCASSWTSGSTDTQYFGPGTRLTVL.

The chain employs TRBV28 and TRBJ1-4; 11 nucleotides align to TRBD1. Germline V CDR1 and CDR2: MDHEN, SYDVKM. After removal of 2 bases from V and 10 bases from J, the junction contained 6 bases not matched to a gene. CDR3 length: 15 residues. CDR3 in amino acids: CASSLRGTGGAKLFF. For the CDR3, the DNA is TGTGCCAGCAGTTTAAGGGGGACAGGGGGGGCAAAACTGTTTTTT.